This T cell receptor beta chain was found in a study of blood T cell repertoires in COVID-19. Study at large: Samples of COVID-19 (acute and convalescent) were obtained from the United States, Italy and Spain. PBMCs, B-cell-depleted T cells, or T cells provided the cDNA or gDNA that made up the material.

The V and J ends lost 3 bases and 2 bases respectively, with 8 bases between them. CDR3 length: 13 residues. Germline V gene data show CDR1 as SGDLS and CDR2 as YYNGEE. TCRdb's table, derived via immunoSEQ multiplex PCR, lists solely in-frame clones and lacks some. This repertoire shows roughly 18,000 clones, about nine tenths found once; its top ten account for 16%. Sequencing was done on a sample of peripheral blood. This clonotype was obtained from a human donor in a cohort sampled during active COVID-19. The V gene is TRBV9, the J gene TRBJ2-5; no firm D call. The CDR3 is CASSGPRQETQYF. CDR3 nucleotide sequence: TGTGCCAGCAGCGGCCCTCGGCAAGAGACCCAGTACTTC.